A selection of T cell receptor beta chains follows, all from one sample in a study of blood T cell repertoires in COVID-19. Only in-frame clones appear in the TCRdb table, and some are missing; sequencing was by immunoSEQ multiplex PCR. This table has more than 400,000 clones, roughly 87% appearing once. Specimen: PBMCs or T cells enriched from blood (not recorded which). The receptors originated from a woman younger than 35 who had recovered from COVID-19. Each CDR3 is given with its conserved first and last residue. A D gene is named only where the DNA matches it firmly. Clone size is not always given. Where it is, it says once, few, many or a class for expanded clones.

clone_size,v_call,j_call,d_call,cdr3_aa,cdr3_nt
once,TRBV7-6,TRBJ1-1,TRBD1,CASSLAVQGPEAFF,TGTGCCAGCAGCTTAGCGGTACAGGGGCCTGAAGCTTTCTTT
NA,TRBV6-5,TRBJ2-2,NA,CASTDGAATAGELFF,TGTGCCAGCACCGATGGGGCTGCAACAGCCGGGGAGCTGTTTTTT
NA,TRBV28,TRBJ1-2,NA,CASSGGAWGYTF,TGTGCCAGCAGTGGAGGGGCATGGGGCTACACCTTC
NA,TRBV6-5,TRBJ2-1,NA,CASSSDSFLGNEQFF,TGTGCCAGCAGCTCCGACAGTTTCCTTGGGAATGAGCAGTTCTTC
NA,TRBV28,TRBJ1-1,NA,CASSGTGANTEAFF,TGTGCCAGCAGTGGAACAGGAGCAAACACTGAAGCTTTCTTT
NA,TRBV3-1/TRBV3-2,TRBJ1-2,NA,CASSQPDMRGYTF,TGTGCCAGCAGCCAACCGGACATGCGGGGCTACACCTTC
NA,TRBV3-1/TRBV3-2,TRBJ2-5,NA,CASSQGAGTQYF,TGTGCCAGCAGCCAAGGGGCGGGAACCCAGTACTTC
NA,TRBV6-2/TRBV6-3,TRBJ2-1,NA,CASSTRGSGGEQFF,TGTGCCAGCAGTACCCGAGGGTCCGGGGGTGAGCAGTTCTTC
NA,TRBV6-1,TRBJ2-3,NA,CASSEVGLFAGRTDTQYF,TGTGCCAGCAGTGAAGTGGGTCTCTTTGCGGGGAGGACAGATACGCAGTATTTT
NA,TRBV29-1,TRBJ1-2,NA,CSVVQAANYGYTF,TGCAGCGTTGTCCAGGCAGCTAACTATGGCTACACCTTC
once,TRBV28,TRBJ2-2,NA,CASSSPSPNTGELFF,TGTGCCAGCAGTTCCCCCTCTCCGAACACCGGGGAGCTGTTTTTT
NA,TRBV7-3,TRBJ2-2,TRBD1,CASSLGQDTGELFF,TGTGCCAGCAGCTTAGGACAGGACACCGGGGAGCTGTTTTTT
NA,TRBV11-2,TRBJ2-1,TRBD1,CASSYPGQDGYNEQFF,TGTGCCAGCAGTTATCCCGGACAGGACGGGTACAATGAGCAGTTCTTC
once,TRBV4-2,TRBJ2-5,TRBD2,CASSQERGGLETQYF,TGTGCCAGCAGCCAAGAACGGGGGGGCCTTGAGACCCAGTACTTC
NA,TRBV5-1,TRBJ1-1,NA,CASSPGLLTEAFF,TGCGCCAGCAGCCCGGGACTTCTCACTGAAGCTTTCTTT
NA,TRBV2,TRBJ1-2,NA,CASSVGDYGYTF,TGTGCCAGCAGTGTAGGGGACTATGGCTACACCTTC
NA,TRBV2,TRBJ1-5,NA,CASSVSREQPQHF,TGTGCCAGCAGTGTGTCAAGAGAGCAGCCCCAGCATTTT
NA,TRBV12-2,TRBJ1-5,NA,CASRLNGTDFSQHF,TGTGCAAGTCGCTTAAACGGGACAGATTTTTCCCAGCATTTT
NA,TRBV30,TRBJ1-4,NA,CAWSVSANEKLFF,TGTGCCTGGAGTGTATCTGCGAATGAAAAACTGTTTTTT
NA,TRBV28,TRBJ1-3,NA,CASSFLWDSSGNTIYF,TGTGCCAGCAGTTTTTTGTGGGACTCCTCTGGAAACACCATATATTTT
few,TRBV5-6,TRBJ1-1,NA,CASSLSLEDTEAFF,TGTGCCAGCAGCTTGTCCCTGGAGGACACTGAAGCTTTCTTT
NA,TRBV28,TRBJ1-1,NA,CASSPPGGSEAFF,TGTGCCAGCAGCCCTCCGGGAGGGTCTGAAGCTTTCTTT
NA,TRBV6-5,TRBJ1-1,TRBD1,CASTLDRAGTEAFF,TGTGCCAGCACTCTAGACAGGGCGGGCACTGAAGCTTTCTTT
NA,TRBV5-1,TRBJ2-7,TRBD1,CASSLASGQGAAEQYF,TGCGCCAGCAGCTTGGCCTCCGGACAGGGGGCTGCCGAGCAGTACTTC
NA,TRBV5-6,TRBJ2-1,TRBD2,CASSLPSGANEQFF,TGTGCCAGCAGCTTACCTAGCGGGGCCAATGAGCAGTTCTTC
NA,TRBV9,TRBJ1-1,TRBD1,CASSSPDRSEEAFF,TGTGCCAGCAGTTCCCCGGACAGGTCCGAGGAAGCTTTCTTT
NA,TRBV5-6,TRBJ1-2,NA,CASSLWESYGYTF,TGTGCCAGCAGCTTGTGGGAGTCATATGGCTACACCTTC
few,TRBV4-1,TRBJ1-4,TRBD1,CASSQGQGAWNEKLFF,TGCGCCAGCAGCCAGGGACAGGGGGCCTGGAATGAAAAACTGTTTTTT
NA,TRBV7-9,TRBJ2-1,NA,CASSLGQDEQFF,TGTGCCAGCAGCTTGGGGCAGGATGAGCAGTTCTTC
NA,TRBV5-1,TRBJ2-7,NA,CASSLDQGGLSYEQYF,TGCGCCAGCAGCTTGGATCAGGGTGGGCTCTCCTACGAGCAGTACTTC
NA,TRBV6-6,TRBJ2-7,NA,CASSYGQSYEQYF,TGTGCCAGCAGTTACGGACAGTCCTACGAGCAGTACTTC
NA,TRBV7-8,TRBJ2-2,TRBD2,CASSPRERGGGELFF,TGTGCCAGCAGCCCACGCGAGCGGGGGGGCGGGGAGCTGTTTTTT
NA,TRBV28,TRBJ2-7,NA,CASLTPAGEQYF,TGTGCCAGCCTGACTCCTGCCGGCGAGCAGTACTTC
once,TRBV14,TRBJ1-6,TRBD1,CASSHLPGGTDNSPLHF,TGTGCCAGCAGCCATCTCCCGGGGGGGACAGATAATTCACCCCTCCACTTT
NA,TRBV12-3/TRBV12-4,TRBJ2-1,NA,CASSFPLQGLEFF,TGTGCCAGCAGTTTCCCTTTACAGGGTCTAGAGTTCTTC
NA,TRBV30,TRBJ2-2,NA,CAWSSGGELFF,TGTGCCTGGTCGTCGGGGGGGGAGCTGTTTTTT
NA,TRBV7-9,TRBJ1-6,NA,CASSLGGGNGSPLHF,TGTGCCAGCAGCTTAGGCGGGGGTAATGGCTCACCCCTCCACTTT
NA,TRBV6-5,TRBJ2-7,TRBD1,CASSLDGTGGREQYF,TGTGCCAGCAGCCTGGATGGGACAGGGGGGCGCGAGCAGTACTTC
NA,TRBV18,TRBJ1-1,TRBD1,CASSPTTGALNTEAFF,TGTGCCAGCTCACCAACCACAGGGGCCCTGAACACTGAAGCTTTCTTT
NA,TRBV4-1,TRBJ1-1,NA,CASSQVLMEEAFF,TGCGCCAGCAGCCAGGTCTTGATGGAGGAAGCTTTCTTT
NA,TRBV7-3,TRBJ2-7,TRBD2,CASSRIAGGEQYF,TGTGCCAGCAGTCGAATAGCGGGGGGCGAGCAGTACTTC
NA,TRBV24-1,TRBJ2-3,TRBD2,CASTSGGAEDTQYF,TGTGCCTCTACTAGCGGGGGGGCTGAGGATACGCAGTATTTT
NA,TRBV7-3,TRBJ2-7,NA,CASSSSQGNEQYF,TGTGCCAGCAGCTCGTCCCAGGGTAACGAGCAGTACTTC
NA,TRBV23-1,TRBJ1-3,NA,CASSQSHLGVNGNTIYF,TGCGCCAGCAGTCAATCGCACCTCGGGGTAAACGGAAACACCATATATTTT
NA,TRBV27,TRBJ1-1,TRBD1,CASSLWAGGREEAFF,TGTGCCAGCAGTTTATGGGCAGGGGGCCGGGAGGAAGCTTTCTTT
NA,TRBV30,TRBJ1-6,TRBD1,CASKIPGGHYPLHF,TGTGCCAGTAAAATCCCAGGGGGGCATTATCCCCTCCACTTT